These 28 T cell receptor beta chains were sequenced from one sample in a study of cytomegalovirus exposure and HLA in healthy donors (dated by TCRdb to 2016 to 2017). Receptors were amplified or captured by the immunoSEQ multiplex PCR assay. For the multiplex PCR, a mixture combining 60 forward primers for TCR Vbeta segments and 13 reverse primers for TCR Jbeta segments was used. TCRdb holds this immuneACCESS table with in-frame rearrangements only. Some clones are missing; in checked studies, unresolved V genes explain under half, and the rest has no known cause. The sample data list 200,000 to 250,000 clones, and around 80% of these were observed just once. The leading ten clones occupy 4.5% to 6% of the sample. Source material: PBMCs. These receptors came from a woman in her thirties or forties in good health and CMV-seropositive.

V gene TRBV10-3 combines with J gene TRBJ2-7; 13 bases agree with TRBD2. Germline trimming cut 7 bases from V and 6 bases from J; bases unmatched to any gene: 6. Germline lookup yields CDR1 ENHRY and CDR2 SYGVKD. CDR3 length: 14 amino acids. The CDR3 loop reads CAIIRLAGGSEQYF. DNA for the CDR3: TGTGCCATCATTCGACTAGCGGGAGGATCCGAGCAGTACTTC.

This chain joins TRBV5-1 and TRBJ1-1; 7 positions match TRBD1. Germline CDR1 and CDR2: SGHRS and YFSETQ. The CDR3 extends over 16 amino acids. V trimming: 4 bases; J trimming: 0 bases; junction bases outside the gene matches: 9. CDR3 sequence reads: CASSRREGGMNTEAFF. CDR3 coding DNA: TGCGCCAGCAGCCGCCGGGAAGGGGGCATGAACACTGAAGCTTTCTTT.

This clone was seen once. The same CDR3 arises from other DNA sequences in this sample as well. The chain is built from TRBV18 and TRBJ2-5; D perhaps matches TRBD1 (6 bases). V lost 2 bases and J 5 bases, leaving 21 bases between the germline ends. Germline CDR1 is KGHSH and CDR2 is LQKENI. The CDR3 consists of 17 residues. The CDR3, as DNA: TGTGCCAGCTCACCAACAGGGAGCGGACTGGGTGTGGAGACCCAGTACTTC. Translating it yields CASSPTGSGLGVETQYF. Full variable domain (missing parts from reference TRBV18 and TRBJ2-5): NAGVMQNPRHLVRRRGQEARLRCSPMKGHSHVYWYRQLPEEGLKFMVYLQKENIIDESGMPKERFSAEFPKEGPSILRIQQVVRGDSAAYFCASSPTGSGLGVETQYFGPGTRLLVL.

This chain uses TRBV13 with TRBJ2-7; D unclear. Trimming took off 0 bases at V and 12 bases at J, with 9 bases between the two ends. Germline lookup yields CDR1 PRHDT and CDR2 FYEKMQ (reference sequence). CDR3 length: 11 residues. In DNA form, the CDR3 reads TGTGCCAGCAGCTTAGGGAGCGTCGCGTACTTC. This encodes CASSLGSVAYF.

This chain connects TRBV2 to TRBJ1-6, with D perhaps matching TRBD1 (5 bases). Trimming shortened V by 3 bases and J by 5 bases, and 11 bases separated the two germline ends. The CDR3 is 15 amino acids. Germline values: CDR1 SNHLY, CDR2 FYNNEI. The DNA of the CDR3 is TGTGCCAGCAGTGATCAGGGTCTCGATAATTCACCCCTCCACTTT. Residues: CASSDQGLDNSPLHF.

This chain connects TRBV15 to TRBJ1-2; D uncertain. V dropped 1 base and J dropped 2 bases, with 11 bases sitting between them. CDR1 is LNHNV, CDR2 YYDKDF, per germline (reference sequence). The CDR3 length is 15 residues. The CDR3 DNA reads TGTGCCACCAGCAGAGGGGCGTCGGCGAACTATGGCTACACCTTC. Translation gives CATSRGASANYGYTF.

The rearrangement joins TRBV28 to TRBJ2-5; 8 nucleotides agree with TRBD1. The CDR3 length is 15 residues. Germline loops: CDR1 MDHEN, CDR2 SYDVKM. V was pared by 5 bases and J by 4 bases, with 9 bases of the junction left unmatched. For the CDR3, the DNA is TGTGCCAGCAGTCCTACAGGGGGAGGAGGAGAGACCCAGTACTTC. Its protein is CASSPTGGGGETQYF.

This chain links TRBV5-6 with TRBJ1-2; no definite D call. The germline V gene has CDR1 SGHDT and CDR2 YYEEEE. The CDR3 has 12 residues. V shed 3 bases and J shed 5 bases, with 8 bases lying between them. The CDR3 DNA sequence: TGTGCCAGCAGCTCCGACACGTATGGCTACACCTTC. It encodes CASSSDTYGYTF.

The chain joins TRBV19 to TRBJ1-1; TRBD1 matches at 10 bases. Per the germline V gene, CDR1 is LNHDA and CDR2 is SQIVND (reference sequence). CDR3 length: 16 amino acids. The V and J ends lost 8 bases and 1 base, in that order; junction bases with no gene match: 10. The DNA of the CDR3 is TGTGCCAGTTTCCCGGGACAGGGGAGTGGGAACACTGAAGCTTTCTTT. This sequence encodes CASFPGQGSGNTEAFF.

The chain carries TRBV30 and TRBJ1-2; 9 bases map to TRBD1. Germline V gene data show CDR1 as GTSNPN and CDR2 as SVGIG (reference sequence). There are 14 residues in the CDR3. The V and J ends lost 1 base and 1 base, in that order; junction bases with no gene match: 1. The CDR3 sequence: CAWSADRGNYGYTF. Here the CDR3 DNA reads TGTGCCTGGAGTGCGGACAGGGGTAACTATGGCTACACCTTC.

This clone appeared a single time. The chain employs TRBV5-5 and TRBJ2-1; D not resolved. V was clipped by 1 base and J by 2 bases, with 16 bases between them. The CDR3 length is 17 residues. Per germline, CDR1 SGHKS and CDR2 YYEKEE (reference sequence). CDR3 region: CASSLQLALTPYNEQFF. In DNA form, the CDR3 reads TGTGCCAGCAGCTTGCAACTCGCGTTAACTCCCTACAATGAGCAGTTCTTC.

This clone was counted only a few times. The chain couples TRBV27 to TRBJ1-5; D possibly corresponds to TRBD1 (5 bases). The germline gives CDR1 MNHEY, CDR2 SMNVEV (reference sequence). V shed 6 bases and J shed 0 bases, with 15 bases lying between them. The CDR3 spans 16 residues. CDR3 loop: CASSPPGWGSNQPQHF. Here the CDR3 DNA reads TGTGCCAGCAGCCCCCCAGGGTGGGGTAGCAATCAGCCCCAGCATTTT.

DNA for the CDR3: TGTGCCAGCAGTTTTCAGGTTACCGGGGAGCTGTTTTTT. Translated, it gives CASSFQVTGELFF. The genes are TRBV27 and TRBJ2-2; D not certain. This CDR3 has 13 amino acids. The germline V gene has CDR1 MNHEY and CDR2 SMNVEV (reference sequence). Deletions cut 3 bases from V and 5 bases from J, with 7 bases between.

This chain connects TRBV7-2 to TRBJ1-3; 9 nucleotides align to TRBD1. The trim removed 1 base at V and 1 base at J, leaving 11 bases unmatched. This CDR3 spans 19 amino acids. Germline loops: CDR1 SGHTA, CDR2 FQGNSA. As DNA, the CDR3 is TGTGCCAGCAGCTTAGTCCCCACAGGGGGCGGGCAATCTGGAAACACCATATATTTT. Its translation is CASSLVPTGGGQSGNTIYF. Drawing the rest from reference TRBV7-2 and TRBJ1-3, the complete variable domain is GAGVSQSPSNKVTEKGKDVELRCDPISGHTALYWYRQSLGQGLEFLIYFQGNSAPDKSGLPSDRFSAERTGGSVSTLTIQRTQQEDSAVYLCASSLVPTGGGQSGNTIYFGEGSWLTVV.

This clone was seen only a few times. The chain carries TRBV7-2 and TRBJ2-6; D not resolved. The CDR3 runs to 15 residues. Per germline, CDR1 SGHTA and CDR2 FQGNSA. With 1 base removed from V and 0 bases from J, the gap between germline ends came to 4 bases. This chain's CDR3 is CASSLDSSGANVLTF. The CDR3 DNA reads TGTGCCAGCAGCTTAGACAGCTCTGGGGCCAACGTCCTGACTTTC.

The CDR3 loop is CASSRTGASGQPQHF. CDR3 DNA sequence: TGTGCCAGCAGTAGGACAGGGGCCTCGGGCCAGCCCCAGCATTTT. The genes are TRBV6-5 and TRBJ1-5, with TRBD1 matching 9 bases. This CDR3 spans 15 amino acids. The trim removed 5 bases at V and 7 bases at J, leaving 9 bases unmatched. Germline lookup yields CDR1 MNHEY and CDR2 SVGAGI.

This sequence joins TRBV6-6 and TRBJ2-2; 8 nucleotides agree with TRBD2. The V gene's germline CDR1 is MNHNY and CDR2 SVGAGI (reference sequence). The V segment lost 5 bases and the J segment 0 bases; nucleotides outside the gene matches: 2. The CDR3 covers 15 residues. CDR3 nucleotides: TGTGCCAGCAGTCCGACTAGCGCGAACACCGGGGAGCTGTTTTTT. Protein product: CASSPTSANTGELFF.

This chain links TRBV19 with TRBJ1-1, with D perhaps matching TRBD1 (6 bases). The ends were cut back, 6 bases at V and 4 bases at J, with 18 bases in the middle. The CDR3 length is 15 residues. CDR1 is LNHDA and CDR2 is SQIVND in the germline V gene (reference sequence). The CDR3 nucleotides are TGTGCCAGTAGATCCCCCCGGGGGGGGCCCACTGAAGCTTTCTTT. This gives the protein CASRSPRGGPTEAFF.

The rearrangement uses TRBV25-1 and TRBJ2-5; 7 bases fit TRBD1. The CDR3 has 11 amino acids. V gave up 5 bases and J gave up 13 bases; unmatched junction bases: 7. Germline V CDR1 and CDR2: MGHDK, SYGVNS. The CDR3 DNA reads as TGTGCCAGCAGTCAATGGGACAGCCTGTACTTC. This gives the protein CASSQWDSLYF.

This clone was observed a single time. V gene TRBV2 combines with J gene TRBJ1-2; the match to TRBD1 covers 8 bases. Germline V gives CDR1 SNHLY, CDR2 FYNNEI. Trimming at V came to 1 base and at J to 7 bases, leaving 11 bases not matched to a gene. The CDR3 runs to 16 residues. The CDR3 coding sequence is TGTGCCAGCAGTGAAGTGGGACAGGTATCTGTAAGTGGCTACACCTTC. This sequence encodes CASSEVGQVSVSGYTF. Combining the CDR3 with reference TRBV2 and TRBJ1-2 gives the whole variable domain EPEVTQTPSHQVTQMGQEVILRCVPISNHLYFYWYRQILGQKVEFLVSFYNNEISEKSEIFDDQFSVERPDGSNFTLKIRSTKLEDSAMYFCASSEVGQVSVSGYTFGSGTRLTVV.

The CDR3 reads CASSLEPGANTGELFF. CDR3 bases: TGCGCCAGCAGCTTGGAGCCAGGGGCGAACACCGGGGAGCTGTTTTTT. V usage is TRBV5-1 and J usage is TRBJ2-2, with D possibly being TRBD1 (6 bases). Germline CDR1 is SGHRS and CDR2 is YFSETQ. The length of the CDR3 is 16 residues. Trimming shortened V by 0 bases and J by 0 bases, and 9 bases separated the two germline ends.

The genes are TRBV30 and TRBJ2-7; D call uncertain. This CDR3 comprises 13 residues. CDR1 is GTSNPN and CDR2 is SVGIG in the germline V gene (reference sequence). The V and J ends lost 0 bases and 0 bases respectively, with 6 bases between them. CDR3 in amino acids: CAWSVAGSYEQYF. DNA for the CDR3: TGTGCCTGGAGTGTCGCCGGCTCCTACGAGCAGTACTTC.

V is TRBV5-8 and J is TRBJ1-5; 7 nucleotides match TRBD1. Unmatched junction bases numbered 6, after V lost 3 bases and J lost 3 bases. Germline assignment: CDR1 SGHTS and CDR2 YDEGEE. This CDR3 spans 15 amino acids. In DNA form, the CDR3 reads TGTGCCAGCAGCTCGGGGACAGCATCCAATCAGCCCCAGCATTTT. This translates into CASSSGTASNQPQHF.

This clone was counted only a few times. This chain uses TRBV7-2 with TRBJ1-2, with D possibly being TRBD1 (5 bases). The CDR3 runs to 13 residues. Trimming left V 2 bases short and J 8 bases short, with 12 bases between. Germline CDR1 and CDR2: SGHTA and FQGNSA. The CDR3 nucleotides read TGTGCCAGCAGCTTAACGGGGGTCCGAGGCTACACCTTC. Its protein product is CASSLTGVRGYTF.

This chain joins TRBV7-9 and TRBJ2-5; D perhaps matches TRBD2 (5 bases). Near its end, the DNA agrees better with TRBJ2-7, so the J call may be wrong. CDR1 and CDR2 from the germline V gene are SEHNR and FQNEAQ (reference sequence). CDR3 length: 14 amino acids. CDR3 in DNA: TGTGCCAGCAGCTTCGGGGTTGAGTTCTACGAGCAGTACTTC. As protein: CASSFGVEFYEQYF.

V usage is TRBV6-5 and J usage is TRBJ1-1, with 7 bases fitting TRBD1. CDR3 size: 15 residues. The trim removed 0 bases at V and 0 bases at J, leaving 1 base unmatched. Per the germline V gene, CDR1 is MNHEY and CDR2 is SVGAGI. The CDR3 coding sequence is TGTGCCAGCAGTTACTCGGACAGGCTGAACACTGAAGCTTTCTTT. Protein sequence: CASSYSDRLNTEAFF.

This chain connects TRBV11-2 to TRBJ1-1; D ambiguous. This CDR3 is 13 amino acids long. CDR1 SGHAT and CDR2 FQNNGV come from the germline V gene. Trimming pared 5 bases from V and 9 bases from J, leaving 16 bases between. CDR3 amino acids: CASSGGAAQKAFF. Written as DNA, the CDR3 is TGTGCCAGCAGCGGCGGTGCAGCCCAGAAAGCTTTCTTT.

The gene calls are TRBV12-5 and TRBJ1-2; 9 nucleotides line up with TRBD1. The CDR3 is made up of 16 amino acids. Germline assignment: CDR1 LGHNT and CDR2 FRNRAP. The V and J ends lost 4 bases and 0 bases, in that order; junction bases with no gene match: 6. The DNA of the CDR3 is TGTGCTAGTGGTTCGCGGACAGGGGAGCCTAACTATGGCTACACCTTC. It yields the protein CASGSRTGEPNYGYTF.